This T cell receptor (beta chain) came from a study of T cell repertoires in cytomegalovirus infection. Broader study findings: CMV-specific HLA-C-restricted TCR beta clonotypes dominated the ex vivo response.

Germline V gene lookup returns CDR1 DFQATT and CDR2 SNEGSKA (reference sequence). The CDR3 region is 12 residues in length, termini included. TCRdb reanalysed the reads using MiXCR and keeps one entry per CDR3 protein. The profile shows approximately 83,000 distinct CDR3 sequences, 20% to 30% of them singletons. This clonotype has just a few counts. What it recognizes is unknown. Since no conserved phenylalanine or tryptophan closes the CDR3, a read error is the likely cause. No DNA is shown, since the ends of the CDR3 on it are uncertain; the CDR3 is the one TCRdb lists. The chain employs TRBV20-1 and TRBJ2-4; the table's D call TRBD2 went unverified against the DNA. The sequence derives from a human donor in good health (CMV status not recorded). Some clones in this sample may be carry-over from other donors' samples. This specimen was CD8+ T cells from cultured PBMCs, taken from culture after CMV antigen stimulation. CDR3 amino acids: CSARETNGPSLA.